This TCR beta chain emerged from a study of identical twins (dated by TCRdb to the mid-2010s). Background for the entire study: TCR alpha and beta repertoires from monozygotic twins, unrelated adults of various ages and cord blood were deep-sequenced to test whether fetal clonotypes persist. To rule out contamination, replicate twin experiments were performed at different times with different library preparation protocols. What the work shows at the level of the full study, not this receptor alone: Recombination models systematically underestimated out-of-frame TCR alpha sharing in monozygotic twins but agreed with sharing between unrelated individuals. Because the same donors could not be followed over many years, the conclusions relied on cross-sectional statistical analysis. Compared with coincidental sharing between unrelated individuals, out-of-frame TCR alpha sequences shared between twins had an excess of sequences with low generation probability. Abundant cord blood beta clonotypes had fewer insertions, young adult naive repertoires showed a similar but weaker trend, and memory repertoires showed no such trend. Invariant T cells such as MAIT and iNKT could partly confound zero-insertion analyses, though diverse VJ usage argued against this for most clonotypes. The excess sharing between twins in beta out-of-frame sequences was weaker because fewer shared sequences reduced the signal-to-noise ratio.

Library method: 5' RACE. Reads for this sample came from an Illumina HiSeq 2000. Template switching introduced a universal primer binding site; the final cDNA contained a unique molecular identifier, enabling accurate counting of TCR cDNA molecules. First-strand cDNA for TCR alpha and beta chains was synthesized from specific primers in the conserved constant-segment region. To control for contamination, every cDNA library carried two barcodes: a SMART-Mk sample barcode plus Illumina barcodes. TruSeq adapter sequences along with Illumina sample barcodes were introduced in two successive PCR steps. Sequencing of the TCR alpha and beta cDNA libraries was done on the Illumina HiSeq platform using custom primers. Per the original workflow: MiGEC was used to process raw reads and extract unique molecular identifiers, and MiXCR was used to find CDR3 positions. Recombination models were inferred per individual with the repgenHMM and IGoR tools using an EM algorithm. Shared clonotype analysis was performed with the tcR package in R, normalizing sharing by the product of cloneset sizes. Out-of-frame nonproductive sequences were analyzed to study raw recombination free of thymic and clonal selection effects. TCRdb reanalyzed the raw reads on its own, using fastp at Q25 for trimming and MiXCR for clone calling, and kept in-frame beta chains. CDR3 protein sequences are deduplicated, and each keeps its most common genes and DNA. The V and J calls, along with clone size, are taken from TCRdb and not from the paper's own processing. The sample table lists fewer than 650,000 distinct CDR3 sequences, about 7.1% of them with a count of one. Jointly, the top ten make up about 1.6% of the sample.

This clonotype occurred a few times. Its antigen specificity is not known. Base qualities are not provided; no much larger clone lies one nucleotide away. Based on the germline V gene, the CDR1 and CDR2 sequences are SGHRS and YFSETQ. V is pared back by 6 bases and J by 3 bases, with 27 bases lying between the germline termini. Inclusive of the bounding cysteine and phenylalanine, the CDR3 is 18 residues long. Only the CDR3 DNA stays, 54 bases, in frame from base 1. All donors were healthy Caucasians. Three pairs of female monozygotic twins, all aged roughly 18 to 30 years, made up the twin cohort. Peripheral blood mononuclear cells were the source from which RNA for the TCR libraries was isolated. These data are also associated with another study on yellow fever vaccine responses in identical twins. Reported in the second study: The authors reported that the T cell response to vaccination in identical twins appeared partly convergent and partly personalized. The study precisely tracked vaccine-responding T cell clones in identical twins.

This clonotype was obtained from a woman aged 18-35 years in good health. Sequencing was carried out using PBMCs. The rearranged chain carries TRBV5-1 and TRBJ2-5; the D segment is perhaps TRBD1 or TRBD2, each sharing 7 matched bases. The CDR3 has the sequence CASMRVLTGRGRKETQYF. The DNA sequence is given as TGCGCCAGCATGAGAGTCCTGACAGGGAGGGGTCGGAAAGAGACCCAGTACTTC.